The rows below give T cell receptor beta chains drawn from one sample of a study of blood T cell repertoires in COVID-19. Sequencing used immunoSEQ multiplex PCR; TCRdb keeps in-frame clones, though not all of them. The sample records 250,000 or so clones, around 84% being singletons. Material: PBMCs or T cells enriched from blood (not recorded which). The receptors shown here come from a woman aged 50 to 60 who had been exposed to COVID-19. Both conserved end residues are trimmed from each CDR3.

CDR3aa: ASSQRDRGRRETQY; v_gene: TRBV9; j_gene: TRBJ2-5
CDR3aa: ASSIWGVRSYNEQF; v_gene: TRBV19; j_gene: TRBJ2-1
CDR3aa: ASTRIEFPGEQF; v_gene: TRBV7-8; j_gene: TRBJ2-1
CDR3aa: ASSFGTSGSVGTQY; v_gene: TRBV7-2; j_gene: TRBJ2-5
CDR3aa: ASSLQLRTDTQY; v_gene: TRBV27; j_gene: TRBJ2-3
CDR3aa: ASSYTDSNQPQH; v_gene: TRBV27; j_gene: TRBJ1-5
CDR3aa: ASSMTGQRSGNTIY; v_gene: TRBV18; j_gene: TRBJ1-3
CDR3aa: ASSPSGSGSSGNTIY; v_gene: TRBV4-2; j_gene: TRBJ1-3
CDR3aa: ASSSKPPETQY; v_gene: TRBV6-5; j_gene: TRBJ2-5
CDR3aa: ASSPGTGTLAKNIQY; v_gene: TRBV7-9; j_gene: TRBJ2-4
CDR3aa: ASSSSTGPNSPLH; v_gene: TRBV6-5; j_gene: TRBJ1-6
CDR3aa: ASGTSGAGTDTQY; v_gene: TRBV10-2; j_gene: TRBJ2-3
CDR3aa: ASSGEAGYEQY; v_gene: TRBV2; j_gene: TRBJ2-7
CDR3aa: ASSFGGPQETQY; v_gene: TRBV11-1; j_gene: TRBJ2-5
CDR3aa: ASSQETGSSYNEQF; v_gene: TRBV4-3; j_gene: TRBJ2-1
CDR3aa: ASSPQSQVTGNPNEQF; v_gene: TRBV18; j_gene: TRBJ2-1
CDR3aa: ASSFIPGKRGQPQH; v_gene: TRBV27; j_gene: TRBJ1-5
CDR3aa: ASSRSGTGLMTETQY; v_gene: TRBV6-6; j_gene: TRBJ2-5
CDR3aa: ASSPSPGTGNSPLH; v_gene: TRBV7-8; j_gene: TRBJ1-6
CDR3aa: SARQEETQY; v_gene: TRBV20-1; j_gene: TRBJ2-5
CDR3aa: ASSIWGGNTQY; v_gene: TRBV19; j_gene: TRBJ2-3
CDR3aa: ASGQSGGAHNEQF; v_gene: TRBV5-1; j_gene: TRBJ2-1
CDR3aa: ASSPPPGQIFYNEQF; v_gene: TRBV18; j_gene: TRBJ2-1
CDR3aa: ATSRPSGYGYT; v_gene: TRBV15; j_gene: TRBJ1-2
CDR3aa: SVVIASSGNTIY; v_gene: TRBV29-1; j_gene: TRBJ1-3
CDR3aa: ASSDGQGRRGYT; v_gene: TRBV25-1; j_gene: TRBJ1-2
CDR3aa: ASSQSGGEAF; v_gene: TRBV23-1; j_gene: TRBJ1-1
CDR3aa: ASSLLAGAQETQY; v_gene: TRBV7-2; j_gene: TRBJ2-5
CDR3aa: ASSRNRADTGELF; v_gene: TRBV4-2; j_gene: TRBJ2-2
CDR3aa: ASSLFVLGRARNTQY; v_gene: TRBV7-8; j_gene: TRBJ2-3
CDR3aa: ASSNTGDEQY; v_gene: TRBV5-6; j_gene: TRBJ2-7
CDR3aa: ASSPQNWGYT; v_gene: TRBV7-9; j_gene: TRBJ1-2
CDR3aa: ASSLLANTGELF; v_gene: TRBV27; j_gene: TRBJ2-2
CDR3aa: ATSTLAGITDTQY; v_gene: TRBV5-5; j_gene: TRBJ2-3
CDR3aa: ASSEPRSGNTIY; v_gene: TRBV2; j_gene: TRBJ1-3
CDR3aa: ASSPYYGQLPHGYT; v_gene: TRBV3-1/TRBV3-2; j_gene: TRBJ1-2
CDR3aa: ASSYSATNEKLF; v_gene: TRBV19; j_gene: TRBJ1-4
CDR3aa: ASRAGKNSPLH; v_gene: TRBV19; j_gene: TRBJ1-6
CDR3aa: ASSARALHTEAF; v_gene: TRBV25-1; j_gene: TRBJ1-1
CDR3aa: ASGTGGAEQY; v_gene: TRBV2; j_gene: TRBJ2-7
CDR3aa: ASSMVGGGSAYEQY; v_gene: TRBV19; j_gene: TRBJ2-7
CDR3aa: ASSQSSGDYGYT; v_gene: TRBV4-3; j_gene: TRBJ1-2
CDR3aa: ASSFLDRTGELF; v_gene: TRBV5-1; j_gene: TRBJ2-2
CDR3aa: ASSRGGNTEAF; v_gene: TRBV18; j_gene: TRBJ1-1
CDR3aa: ASSRRDRGKGDIQY; v_gene: TRBV19; j_gene: TRBJ2-4
CDR3aa: ASSLRTGRNSPLH; v_gene: TRBV5-1; j_gene: TRBJ1-6
CDR3aa: ASSLVGGRVGYT; v_gene: TRBV28; j_gene: TRBJ1-2
CDR3aa: ASSLEGDNSPLH; v_gene: TRBV7-8; j_gene: TRBJ1-6
CDR3aa: ASSTKQGANTGELF; v_gene: TRBV7-2; j_gene: TRBJ2-2
CDR3aa: ASGSPGRGTDTQY; v_gene: TRBV28; j_gene: TRBJ2-3
CDR3aa: SAPKGEMDYGYT; v_gene: TRBV29-1; j_gene: TRBJ1-2
CDR3aa: ASSPLRDQGYT; v_gene: TRBV7-9; j_gene: TRBJ1-2
CDR3aa: ASTLKGEGSPLH; v_gene: TRBV6-5; j_gene: TRBJ1-6